This TCR beta chain was sequenced in a study of cytomegalovirus exposure and HLA in healthy donors (dated by TCRdb to 2016 to 2017). Concerning the study at large: An earlier analysis of about 560 of the donors reported under 300 Gb of sequence data and some 110 million unique TCR beta sequences obtained from approximately 180 million T cells. An early release covering approximately 600 HLA-typed donors comprised about 300 gigabases of sequencing data and around 85 million unique TCR sequences. Of the roughly 400 genotyped donors, roughly 80% were placed in the genetic ancestry cluster associated with self-reported Caucasian donors. The study aimed to test whether cataloging public T cell receptors could reveal signatures of past pathogen exposure. Using immunosequencing, the study profiled T cell repertoires from 500 to 800 subjects and related those repertoires to cytomegalovirus serostatus. In addition to the first cohort of 666 subjects, a separate validation cohort of 130 or so different subjects was used. High-throughput TCR immunosequencing, statistical association of individual TCRs with disease status, and machine learning were combined to predict cytomegalovirus infection status. In a later analysis, previously published TCR beta repertoires from fewer than 750 donors were re-analyzed and high-resolution HLA genotyping was added so that TCR occurrence patterns could be studied. The later analysis used no new phenotypic data to find candidate immune exposures, relying instead on TCR beta sequences and their occurrence across donors. To decide whether each TCR beta V gene segment behaved as functional or pseudogenic, an earlier analysis of fewer than 750 of the donors relied on high-throughput TCR beta sequencing. Donor age, sex, ethnicity and CMV serostatus were compiled alongside the repertoire data. A later genetic analysis took genome-wide SNP genotypes for about 55% of the 666 donors and used that subset as a discovery cohort. Every discovery cohort repertoire had been produced on one sequencing platform. Class I and class II HLA loci were covered by the typing at four-digit resolution. The number of typed donors differed by locus: about 629-630 for A, B, C, DRB1 and DQB1; approximately 520 for DQA1; approximately 610 for DPA1; and 400 to 480 for DPB1. Four or five DR-DQ haplotypes were treated as single units for association and clustering because of strong linkage in the cohort. Across 398 genotyped donors of the cohort, an average of approximately 220,000 unique TCR beta nucleotide sequences per donor were sequenced, and 15% to 20% of those sequences were non-productive. Points the paper makes about the study in general: The authors suggested that the approach could potentially be generalized to other disease states and immunological phenotypes. In both the original and validation cohorts, the classifier was reported to diagnose cytomegalovirus status with high specificity and sensitivity. In a later analysis, TCR association rates were found to vary across HLA loci, with the most associated TCRs seen for DRB1 alleles and the fewest for HLA-C alleles. A further reported finding was that TCR beta sequences accurately predicted the HLA-A and HLA-B alleles for most subjects in the first cohort. The earlier analysis of 587 of the donors excluded some 16 rarely observed V segments, including chromosome 9 orphons, because counts were too low. According to a later analysis, parvovirus B19, influenza, CMV and Epstein-Barr virus appeared linked to several top co-occurrence clusters. In an earlier analysis of 587 of the donors, most TCR beta V segments were observed in productive rearrangements about 90% or about 30% of the time, broadly matching IMGT annotations. Some IMGT-functional V segments, including TRBV6-2 and TRBV6-3, could not be told apart with the 87-base-pair reads, so those segments were excluded. While some public TCRs were present in many individuals, most TCR sequences turned up only very rarely across donors. Three of the identified cytomegalovirus-associated TCR beta chains were confirmed in vitro to be specific for cytomegalovirus antigens. According to a later genetic analysis, donors in an Asian-associated ancestry cluster had fewer N-insertions in productive TCRs than the roughly 700-donor mean. In this cohort, only TCR beta chains were sequenced, and detectable features were limited by the absence of alpha or paired-chain data. Correlated functional status among segregating V segments might be attributable to linkage disequilibrium, but an unknown experimental factor could not be ruled out. The only immune exposure information available for the cohort was CMV serostatus. An association between a missense DCLRE1C variant and V-gene and J-gene trimming of TCR beta chains was found in a later genetic analysis and replicated in an independent cohort. A total of some 180 TCR beta chains were listed by the study as associated with cytomegalovirus. A group of highly shared sequence variants was considered likely to be a technical artifact of the sequencing pipeline. Because HLA typing was unavailable for some donors at each locus, only the typed subset was used in association tests. In a later analysis, HLA-associated TCR beta chains were found to be more clonally expanded and to have lower generation probabilities than equally common non-associated chains. In a later analysis, 16,951 TCR beta sequences were associated with specific HLA alleles at a false discovery rate of 0.05. Presence/absence analyses assumed roughly uniform sequencing depth across donors, an assumption that may not hold. In a later analysis, most CMV-associated TCR beta chains were found to appear HLA-restricted, with HLA associations seemingly driven largely by CMV exposure. When HLA alleles, especially DR and DQ, strongly co-occurred, attributing TCR associations to individual alleles was difficult.

The cohort consisted of 600 to 750 healthy bone marrow donors. All cohort members were sampled while nominally healthy, although unrecorded immune exposures were likely present. The donor was CMV seronegative and belonged to the group of 352 seronegative cohort members. Each donor provided a peripheral blood sample, and peripheral blood mononuclear cells were used for TCR beta sequencing. The Qiagen DNeasy Blood Extraction Kit was used to extract genomic DNA from the blood cell samples. CDR1 and CDR2 were assigned from the germline V gene as SGDLS and YYNGEE. V and J are truncated by 0 bases and 9 bases respectively, leaving an intervening sequence of 13 bases. The CDR3 spans 15 residues, from the cysteine through the phenylalanine. Solely the CDR3 DNA is kept, with 45 bases framed from the first base. The protocol used for the library was the immunoSEQ multiplex PCR assay. The multiplex PCR relied on a mix of 60 forward primers for TCR Vbeta segments and 13 reverse primers for TCR Jbeta segments. The CDR3 region of rearranged TCR beta genes was amplified from genomic DNA with a multiplex PCR assay. The amplified TCR beta libraries were sequenced on the Illumina HiSeq System as 87-base-pair reads. The paper's processing steps were these. In a later analysis, 80 million or so unique TCR beta chains were counted across the roughly 700 repertoires, and roughly 11 million of these chains were shared by at least two donors. Raw reads were error-corrected and collapsed into unique sequences by a nearest-neighbor algorithm in which closely related sequences were merged to remove PCR and sequencing errors. V, D and J gene segments were assigned by aligning CDR3 sequences to IMGT reference sequences. Each retained sequence needed at least a six-nucleotide match to both a V gene segment and a J gene segment. Rearrangements were classified as productive when the CDR3 lacked stop codons and remained in frame with V and J, and all other rearrangements were classified as non-productive. Following IMGT convention, CDR3 was defined as the stretch from the second conserved V-encoded cysteine to the conserved J-encoded phenylalanine. Sequences without an unambiguous match to a single V gene segment were excluded from the earlier analysis of about 600 of the donors. In an earlier analysis of a few hundred of the donors, V segments were called functional above 56.7% productive rearrangements and were called segregating when the between-donor standard deviation exceeded 5%. A statistical classification framework was built for diagnosing cytomegalovirus status from the catalog of TCR beta chain sequences. In a later analysis, TCR nucleotide sequences were compared against IMGT/GENE-DB human TR gene sequences so that V and J genes could be assigned. A later analysis assigned CDR3 sequences and most-parsimonious VDJ recombination scenarios with the TCRdist pipeline. In a later analysis, every TCR beta chain was defined by the combination of its CDR3 amino acid sequence and its V-gene family, and reads without a unique V-gene family were dropped. To address suspected cross-contamination and a sequencing artifact, a later analysis removed around 590 highly shared, low-generation-probability nucleotide sequences. A later analysis calculated a clonal expansion index for each public chain from normalized within-repertoire ranks of inferred template counts. In a later analysis, generation probabilities were computed using a VDJ recombination model fitted to out-of-frame rearrangements, and the results were checked against IGoR. Hypergeometric tests were used in a later analysis to score TCR-TCR, TCR-HLA and TCR-CMV co-occurrence, with a repertoire-size bias correction applied to the TCR pairs. False discovery rates were estimated in a later analysis by permuting HLA or CMV assignments 20 times. In a later analysis, co-occurring TCRs were grouped using DBSCAN, with TCRdist sequence similarity added in when clustering inside HLA-allele-positive subsets. Repertoires with fewer than 30,000 or more than 120,000 public chains, plus five repertoires with anomalous nucleotide sharing, were excluded from co-occurrence clustering. TCRdb carries this immuneACCESS record with in-frame sequences only. Its versions omit some clonotypes, under half of them owing to an unresolved V gene in the studies checked, with the rest unexplained. V, J and clone size reflect that table, while D and trimming were determined from the DNA. The sample profile shows about 190,000 clones; about nine tenths of them were found once. The top ten clones comprise around 1.4% of the sample.

Turning to this clone: Its target antigen remains unknown. Qualities for individual bases were not recorded, and no much larger clone is one base off.

The sequence is built from TRBV9 and TRBJ1-6; the D gene remains uncertain. The sample comprised PBMCs. The origin of this receptor is a man in his thirties or forties in good health and CMV-seronegative. The DNA sequence is TGTGCCAGCAGCGTAGACAAACAGCGGGTTTCACCCCTCCACTTT. It encodes CASSVDKQRVSPLHF.